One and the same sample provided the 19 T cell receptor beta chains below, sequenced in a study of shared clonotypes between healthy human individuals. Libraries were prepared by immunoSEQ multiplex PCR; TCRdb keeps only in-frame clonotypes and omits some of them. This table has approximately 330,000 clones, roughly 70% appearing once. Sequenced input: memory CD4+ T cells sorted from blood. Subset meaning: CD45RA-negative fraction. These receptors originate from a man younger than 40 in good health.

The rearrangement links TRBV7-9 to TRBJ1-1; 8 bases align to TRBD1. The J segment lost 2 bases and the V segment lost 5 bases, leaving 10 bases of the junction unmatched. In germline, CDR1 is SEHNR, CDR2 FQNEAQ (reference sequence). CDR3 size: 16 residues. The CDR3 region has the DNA TGTGCCAGCAGCATACCCCAGGGACAGGTTAACACTGAAGCTTTCTTT. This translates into CASSIPQGQVNTEAFF.

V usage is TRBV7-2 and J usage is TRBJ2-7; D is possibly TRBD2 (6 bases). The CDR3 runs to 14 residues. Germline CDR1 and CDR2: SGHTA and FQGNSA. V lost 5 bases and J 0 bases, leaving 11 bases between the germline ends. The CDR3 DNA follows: TGTGCCAGCAGCCCGGTGGGGGGCTCCTACGAGCAGTACTTC. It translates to CASSPVGGSYEQYF.

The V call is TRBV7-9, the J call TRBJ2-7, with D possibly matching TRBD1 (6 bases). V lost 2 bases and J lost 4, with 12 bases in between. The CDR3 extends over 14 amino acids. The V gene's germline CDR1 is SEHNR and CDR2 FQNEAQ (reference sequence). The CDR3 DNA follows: TGTGCCAGCAGCTTATCCCGAGGGGGTTACGAGCAGTACTTC. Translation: CASSLSRGGYEQYF.

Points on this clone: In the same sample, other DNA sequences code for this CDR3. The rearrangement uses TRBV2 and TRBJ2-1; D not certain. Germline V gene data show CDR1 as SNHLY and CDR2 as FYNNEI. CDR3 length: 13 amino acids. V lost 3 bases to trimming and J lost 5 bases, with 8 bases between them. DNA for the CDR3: TGTGCCAGCAGTGAGTTGGTCAACAATGAGCAGTTCTTC. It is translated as CASSELVNNEQFF. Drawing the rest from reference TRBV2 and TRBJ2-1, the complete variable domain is EPEVTQTPSHQVTQMGQEVILRCVPISNHLYFYWYRQILGQKVEFLVSFYNNEISEKSEIFDDQFSVERPDGSNFTLKIRSTKLEDSAMYFCASSELVNNEQFFGPGTRLTVL.

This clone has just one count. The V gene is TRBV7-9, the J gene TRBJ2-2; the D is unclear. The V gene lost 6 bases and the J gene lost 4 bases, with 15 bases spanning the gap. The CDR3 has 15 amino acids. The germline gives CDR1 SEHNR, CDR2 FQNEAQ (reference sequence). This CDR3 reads CASSPLRAFTGELFF. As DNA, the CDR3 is TGTGCCAGCAGTCCTCTGCGAGCGTTCACCGGGGAGCTGTTTTTT.

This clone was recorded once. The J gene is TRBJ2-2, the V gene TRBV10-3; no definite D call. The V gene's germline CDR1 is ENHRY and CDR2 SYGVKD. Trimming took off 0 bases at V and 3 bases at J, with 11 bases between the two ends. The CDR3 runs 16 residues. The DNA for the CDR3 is TGTGCCATCAGTGAGTCTGGCGGACCGGACACCGGGGAGCTGTTTTTT. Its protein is CAISESGGPDTGELFF.

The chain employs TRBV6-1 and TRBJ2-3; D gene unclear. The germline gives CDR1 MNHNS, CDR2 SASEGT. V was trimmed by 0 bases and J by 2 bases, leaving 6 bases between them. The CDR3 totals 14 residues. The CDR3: CASSEAAPTDTQYF. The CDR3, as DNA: TGTGCCAGCAGTGAAGCGGCCCCCACAGATACGCAGTATTTT.

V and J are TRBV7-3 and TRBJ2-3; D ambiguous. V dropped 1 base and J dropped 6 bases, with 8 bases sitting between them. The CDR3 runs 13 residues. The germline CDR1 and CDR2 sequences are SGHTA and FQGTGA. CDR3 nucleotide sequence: TGTGCCAGCAGCTTAATGTCTTCCGATACGCAGTATTTT. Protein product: CASSLMSSDTQYF. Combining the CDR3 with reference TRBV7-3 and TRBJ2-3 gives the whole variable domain GAGVSQTPSNKVTEKGKYVELRCDPISGHTALYWYRQSLGQGPEFLIYFQGTGAADDSGLPNDRFFAVRPEGSVSTLKIQRTERGDSAVYLCASSLMSSDTQYFGPGTRLTVL.

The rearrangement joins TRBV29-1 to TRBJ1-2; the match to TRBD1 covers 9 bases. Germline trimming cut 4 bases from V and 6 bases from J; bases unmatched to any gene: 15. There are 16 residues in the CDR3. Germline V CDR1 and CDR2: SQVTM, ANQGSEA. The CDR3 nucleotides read TGCAGCGTTGTGGGACAGGGCTGGGTCGGTGCTGATGGCTACACCTTC. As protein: CSVVGQGWVGADGYTF.

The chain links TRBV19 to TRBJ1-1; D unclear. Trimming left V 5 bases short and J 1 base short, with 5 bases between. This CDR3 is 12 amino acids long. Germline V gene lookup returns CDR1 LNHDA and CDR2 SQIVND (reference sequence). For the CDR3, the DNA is TGTGCCAGTAGTGTGGGGAACACTGAAGCTTTCTTT. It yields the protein CASSVGNTEAFF.

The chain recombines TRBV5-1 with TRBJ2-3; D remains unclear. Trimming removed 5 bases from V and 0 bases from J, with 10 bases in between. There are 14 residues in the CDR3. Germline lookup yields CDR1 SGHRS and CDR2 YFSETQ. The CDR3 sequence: CASRESPSTDTQYF. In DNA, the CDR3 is TGCGCCAGCAGAGAAAGCCCTAGCACAGATACGCAGTATTTT.

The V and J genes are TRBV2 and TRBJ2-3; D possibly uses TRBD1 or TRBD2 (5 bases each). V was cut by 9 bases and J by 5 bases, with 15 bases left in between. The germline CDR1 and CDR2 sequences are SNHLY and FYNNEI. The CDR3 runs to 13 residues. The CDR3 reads CARKFLGVDTQYF. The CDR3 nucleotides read TGTGCCAGGAAATTCCTGGGGGTAGATACGCAGTATTTT.

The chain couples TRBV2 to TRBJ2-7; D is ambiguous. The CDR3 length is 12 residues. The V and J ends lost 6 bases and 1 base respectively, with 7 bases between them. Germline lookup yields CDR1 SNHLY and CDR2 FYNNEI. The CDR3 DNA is TGTGCCAGCAGGGTCGAGTCCTACGAGCAGTACTTC. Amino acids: CASRVESYEQYF.

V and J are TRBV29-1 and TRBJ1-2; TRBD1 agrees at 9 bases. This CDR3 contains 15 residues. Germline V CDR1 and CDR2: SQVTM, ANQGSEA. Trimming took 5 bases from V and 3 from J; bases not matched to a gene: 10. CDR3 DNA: TGCAGCGTTCTCTCGACAGGGGGTTTTGACTATGGCTACACCTTC. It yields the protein CSVLSTGGFDYGYTF.

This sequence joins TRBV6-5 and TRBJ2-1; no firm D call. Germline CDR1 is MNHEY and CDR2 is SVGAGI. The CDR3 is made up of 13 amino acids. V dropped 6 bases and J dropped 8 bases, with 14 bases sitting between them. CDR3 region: CASRPLLVDEQFF. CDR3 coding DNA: TGTGCCAGCAGACCCCTTTTAGTGGATGAGCAGTTCTTC.

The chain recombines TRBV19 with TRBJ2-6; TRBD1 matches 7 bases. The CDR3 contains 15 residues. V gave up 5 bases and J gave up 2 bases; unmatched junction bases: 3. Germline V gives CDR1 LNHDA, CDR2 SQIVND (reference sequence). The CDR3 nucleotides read TGTGCCAGTAGTGTAACAGGGGCTGGGGCCAACGTCCTGACTTTC. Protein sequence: CASSVTGAGANVLTF.

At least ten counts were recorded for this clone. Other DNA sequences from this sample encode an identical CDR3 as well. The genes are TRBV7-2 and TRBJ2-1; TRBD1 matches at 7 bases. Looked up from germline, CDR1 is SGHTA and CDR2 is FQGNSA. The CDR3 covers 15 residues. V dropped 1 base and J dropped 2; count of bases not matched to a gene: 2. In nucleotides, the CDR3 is TGTGCCAGCAGCTTAGGGACAGGCCCCTACAATGAGCAGTTCTTC. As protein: CASSLGTGPYNEQFF.

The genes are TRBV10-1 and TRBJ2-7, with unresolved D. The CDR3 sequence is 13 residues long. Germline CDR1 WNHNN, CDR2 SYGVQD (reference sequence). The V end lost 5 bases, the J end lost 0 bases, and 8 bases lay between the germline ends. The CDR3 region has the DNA TGCGCCAGCAGTCGCGCCATCTCCTACGAGCAGTACTTC. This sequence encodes CASSRAISYEQYF.

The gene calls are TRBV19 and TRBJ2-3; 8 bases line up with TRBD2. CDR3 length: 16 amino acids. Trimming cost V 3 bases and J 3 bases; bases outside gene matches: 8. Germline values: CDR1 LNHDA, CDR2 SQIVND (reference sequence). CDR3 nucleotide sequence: TGTGCCAGTAGTATGGGCGGGAGGTCCCGGACAGATACGCAGTATTTT. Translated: CASSMGGRSRTDTQYF.